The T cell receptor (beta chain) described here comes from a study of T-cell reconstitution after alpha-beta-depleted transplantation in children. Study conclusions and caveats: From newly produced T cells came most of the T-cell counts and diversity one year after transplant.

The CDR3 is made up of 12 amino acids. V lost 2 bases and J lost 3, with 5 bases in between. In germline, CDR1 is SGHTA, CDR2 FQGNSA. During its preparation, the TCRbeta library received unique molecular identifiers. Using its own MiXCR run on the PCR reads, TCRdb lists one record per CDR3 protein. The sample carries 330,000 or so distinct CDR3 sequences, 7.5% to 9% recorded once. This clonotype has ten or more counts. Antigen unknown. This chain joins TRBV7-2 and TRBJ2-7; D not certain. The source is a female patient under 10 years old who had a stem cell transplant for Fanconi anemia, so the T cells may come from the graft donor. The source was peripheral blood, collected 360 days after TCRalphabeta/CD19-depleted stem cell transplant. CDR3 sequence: CASSLYGYEQYF. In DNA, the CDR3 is TGTGCCAGCAGCTTATATGGCTACGAGCAGTACTTC.